This T cell receptor (beta chain) was identified during a study of identical twins. V dropped 4 bases and J dropped 5 bases, with 12 bases sitting between them. The V gene's germline CDR1 is SGHDT and CDR2 YYEEEE. CDR3 length equals 13 residues. In its sample, this clonotype was seen many times. It was template switching that added a universal primer site, and there were unique molecular identifiers on the cDNA. TCRdb ran MiXCR on the 5' RACE reads and lists one entry per CDR3 protein. Counted here are about 240,000 distinct CDR3 sequences, approximately 7.3% occurring once; the ten biggest clones make up roughly 5%. These sequences were also reported in another study, on yellow fever vaccine responses in identical twins.

The specimen sequenced was CD8+ T cells sorted from blood. This chain connects TRBV5-6 to TRBJ1-2, with D unclear. This receptor was obtained from a young woman in good health. CDR3 amino acids: CASSLDEQYGYTF. The CDR3 bases are TGTGCCAGCAGCCTGGACGAACAGTATGGCTACACCTTC.